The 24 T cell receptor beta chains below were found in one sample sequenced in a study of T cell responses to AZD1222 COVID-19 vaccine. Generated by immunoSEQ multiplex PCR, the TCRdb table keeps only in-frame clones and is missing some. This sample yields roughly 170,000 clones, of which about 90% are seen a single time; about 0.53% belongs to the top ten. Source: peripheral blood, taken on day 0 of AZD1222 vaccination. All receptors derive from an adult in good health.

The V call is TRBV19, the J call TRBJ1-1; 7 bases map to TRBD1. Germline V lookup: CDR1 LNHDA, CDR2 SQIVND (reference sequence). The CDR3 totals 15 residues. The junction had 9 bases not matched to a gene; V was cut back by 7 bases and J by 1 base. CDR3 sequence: CASTPRQGKNTEAFF. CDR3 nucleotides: TGTGCCAGTACCCCAAGACAGGGAAAGAACACTGAAGCTTTCTTT.

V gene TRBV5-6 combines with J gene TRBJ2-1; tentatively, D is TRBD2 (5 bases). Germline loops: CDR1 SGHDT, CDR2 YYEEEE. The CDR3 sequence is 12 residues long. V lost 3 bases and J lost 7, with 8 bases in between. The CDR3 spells CASSSRRNEQFF. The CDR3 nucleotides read TGTGCCAGCAGCTCCCGGAGGAATGAGCAGTTCTTC.

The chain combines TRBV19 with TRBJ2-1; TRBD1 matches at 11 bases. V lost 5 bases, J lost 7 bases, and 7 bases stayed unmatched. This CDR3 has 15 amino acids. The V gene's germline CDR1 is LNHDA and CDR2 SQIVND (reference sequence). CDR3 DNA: TGTGCCAGTAGTCCGGACAGGGGGCTTTTAAATGAGCAGTTCTTC. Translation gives CASSPDRGLLNEQFF.

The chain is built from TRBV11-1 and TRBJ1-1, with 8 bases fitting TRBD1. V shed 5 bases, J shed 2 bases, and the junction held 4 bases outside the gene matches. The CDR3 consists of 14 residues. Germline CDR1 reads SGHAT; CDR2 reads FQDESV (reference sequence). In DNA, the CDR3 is TGTGCCAGCAGCCTCGACAGGGGAAACACTGAAGCTTTCTTT. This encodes CASSLDRGNTEAFF.

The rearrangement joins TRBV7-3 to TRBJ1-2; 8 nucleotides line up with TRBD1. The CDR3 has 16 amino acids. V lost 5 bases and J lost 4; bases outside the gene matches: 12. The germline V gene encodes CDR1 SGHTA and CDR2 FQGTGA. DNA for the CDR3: TGTGCCAGCAGCCCAGGGACAGGAGACGGACCCTATGGCTACACCTTC. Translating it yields CASSPGTGDGPYGYTF.

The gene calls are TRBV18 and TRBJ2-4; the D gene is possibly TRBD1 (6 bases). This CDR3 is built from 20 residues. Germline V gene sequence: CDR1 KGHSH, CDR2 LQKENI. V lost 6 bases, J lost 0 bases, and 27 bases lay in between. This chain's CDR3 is CASSPGETDVDILAKNIQYF. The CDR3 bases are TGTGCCAGCTCGCCAGGGGAAACCGACGTGGACATTCTAGCCAAAAACATTCAGTACTTC. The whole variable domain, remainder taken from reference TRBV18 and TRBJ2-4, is NAGVMQNPRHLVRRRGQEARLRCSPMKGHSHVYWYRQLPEEGLKFMVYLQKENIIDESGMPKERFSAEFPKEGPSILRIQQVVRGDSAAYFCASSPGETDVDILAKNIQYFGAGTRLSVL.

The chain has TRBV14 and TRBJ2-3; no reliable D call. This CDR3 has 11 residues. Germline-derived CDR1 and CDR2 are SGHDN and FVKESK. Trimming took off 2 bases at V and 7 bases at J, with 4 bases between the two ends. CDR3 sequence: CASSQSHTQYF. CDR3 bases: TGTGCCAGCAGCCAAAGTCATACGCAGTATTTT.

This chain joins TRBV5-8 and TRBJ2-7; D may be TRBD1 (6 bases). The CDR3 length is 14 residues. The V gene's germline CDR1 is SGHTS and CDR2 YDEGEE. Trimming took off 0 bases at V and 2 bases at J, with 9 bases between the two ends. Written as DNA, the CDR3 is TGTGCCAGCAGCTTGGGGCAGGGGCCCTACGAGCAGTACTTC. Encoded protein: CASSLGQGPYEQYF.

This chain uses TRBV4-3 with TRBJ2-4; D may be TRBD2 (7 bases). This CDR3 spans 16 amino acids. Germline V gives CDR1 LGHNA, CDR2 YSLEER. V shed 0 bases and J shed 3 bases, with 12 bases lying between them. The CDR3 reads CASSQDGGGGKNIQYF. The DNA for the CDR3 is TGCGCCAGCAGCCAAGATGGAGGGGGGGGCAAAAACATTCAGTACTTC.

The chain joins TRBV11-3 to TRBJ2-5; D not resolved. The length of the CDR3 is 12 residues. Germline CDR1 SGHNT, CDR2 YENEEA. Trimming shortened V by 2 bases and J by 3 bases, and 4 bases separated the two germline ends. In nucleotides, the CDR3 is TGTGCCAGCAGCTTAACGGAAGAGACCCAGTACTTC. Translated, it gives CASSLTEETQYF.

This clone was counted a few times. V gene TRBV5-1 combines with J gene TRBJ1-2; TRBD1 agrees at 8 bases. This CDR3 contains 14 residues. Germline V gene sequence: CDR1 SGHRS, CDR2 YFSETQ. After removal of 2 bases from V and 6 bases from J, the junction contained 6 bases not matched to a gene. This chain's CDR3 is CASSLDRGGDGYTF. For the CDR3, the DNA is TGCGCCAGCAGCTTAGACAGGGGCGGGGATGGCTACACCTTC.

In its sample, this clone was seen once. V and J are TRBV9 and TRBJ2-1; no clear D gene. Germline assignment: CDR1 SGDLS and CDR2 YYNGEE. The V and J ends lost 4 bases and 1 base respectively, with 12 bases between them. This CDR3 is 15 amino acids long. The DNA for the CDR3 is TGTGCCAGCAGCCCCGAATCTGTATCCTACAATGAGCAGTTCTTC. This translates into CASSPESVSYNEQFF.

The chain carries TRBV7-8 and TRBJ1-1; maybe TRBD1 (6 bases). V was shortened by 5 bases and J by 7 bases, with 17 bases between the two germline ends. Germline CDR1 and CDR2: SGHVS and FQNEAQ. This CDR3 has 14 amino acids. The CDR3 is CASSLRDISGEAFF. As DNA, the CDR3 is TGTGCCAGCAGCCTACGGGACATCAGCGGTGAAGCTTTCTTT.

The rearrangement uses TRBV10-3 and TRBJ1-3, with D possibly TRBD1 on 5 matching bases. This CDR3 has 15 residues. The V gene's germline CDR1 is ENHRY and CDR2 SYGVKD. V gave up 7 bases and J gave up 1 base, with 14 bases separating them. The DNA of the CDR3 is TGTGCCATCACACGGGAAAGGGGATCTGGAAACACCATATATTTT. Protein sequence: CAITRERGSGNTIYF.

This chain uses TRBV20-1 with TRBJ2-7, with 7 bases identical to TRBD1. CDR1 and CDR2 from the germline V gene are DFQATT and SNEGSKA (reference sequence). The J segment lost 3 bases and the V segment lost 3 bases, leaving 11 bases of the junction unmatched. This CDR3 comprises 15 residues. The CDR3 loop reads CSASGGQVSFYEQYF. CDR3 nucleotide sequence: TGCAGTGCTAGTGGAGGACAGGTTAGCTTCTACGAGCAGTACTTC.

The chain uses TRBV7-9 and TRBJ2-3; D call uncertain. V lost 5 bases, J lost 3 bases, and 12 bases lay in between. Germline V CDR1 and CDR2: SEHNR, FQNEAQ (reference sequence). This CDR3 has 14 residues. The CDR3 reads CASSPTSTTDTQYF. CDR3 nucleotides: TGTGCCAGCAGCCCGACATCCACGACAGATACGCAGTATTTT.

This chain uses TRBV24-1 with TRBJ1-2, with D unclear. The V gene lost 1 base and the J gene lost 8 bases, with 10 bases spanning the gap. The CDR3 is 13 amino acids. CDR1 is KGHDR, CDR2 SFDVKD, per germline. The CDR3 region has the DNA TGTGCCACCAGTGATTTTGCCACGGGAGGCTACACCTTC. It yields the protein CATSDFATGGYTF.

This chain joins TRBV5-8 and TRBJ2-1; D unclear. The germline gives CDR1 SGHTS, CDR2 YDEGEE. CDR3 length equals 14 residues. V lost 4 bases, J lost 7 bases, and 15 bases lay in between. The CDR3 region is CASSPRASRNEQFF. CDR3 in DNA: TGTGCCAGCAGCCCCCGGGCCTCAAGGAATGAGCAGTTCTTC.

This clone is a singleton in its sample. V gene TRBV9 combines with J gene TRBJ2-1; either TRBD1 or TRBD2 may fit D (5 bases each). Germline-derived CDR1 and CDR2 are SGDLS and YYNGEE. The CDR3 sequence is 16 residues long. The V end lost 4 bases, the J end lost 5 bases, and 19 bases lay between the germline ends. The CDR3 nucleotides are TGTGCCAGCAGCTTCCCTAGGGGCGGTAGCGACAATGAGCAGTTCTTC. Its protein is CASSFPRGGSDNEQFF.

The CDR3, as DNA: TGTGCCAGCTCTACTAGCGGCACAGATACGCAGTATTTT. Its protein is CASSTSGTDTQYF. The chain uses TRBV12-3 or TRBV12-4 and TRBJ2-3; TRBD2 matches at 7 bases. The trim removed 8 bases at V and 1 base at J, leaving 3 bases unmatched. CDR3 length: 13 amino acids.

The CDR3 nucleotides are TGTGCCAGCAGCGCTCTGTCTAGCGGGAGACGGTCATTTGAGCAGTTCTTC. Translated: CASSALSSGRRSFEQFF. The rearrangement uses TRBV9 and TRBJ2-1, with 10 bases matching TRBD2. CDR3 length: 17 residues. The junction had 15 bases not matched to a gene; V was cut back by 3 bases and J by 9 bases. Germline assignment: CDR1 SGDLS and CDR2 YYNGEE.

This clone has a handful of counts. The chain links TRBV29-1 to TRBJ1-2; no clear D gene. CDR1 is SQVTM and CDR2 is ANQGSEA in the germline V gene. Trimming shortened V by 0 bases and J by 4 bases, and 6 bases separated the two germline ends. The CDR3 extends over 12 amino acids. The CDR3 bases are TGCAGCGTTGAAGAGCCCGGCTATGGCTACACCTTC. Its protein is CSVEEPGYGYTF. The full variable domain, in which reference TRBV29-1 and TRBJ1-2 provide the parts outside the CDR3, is SAVISQKPSRDICQRGTSLTIQCQVDSQVTMMFWYRQQPGQSLTLIATANQGSEATYESGFVIDKFPISRPNLTFSTLTVSNMSPEDSSIYLCSVEEPGYGYTFGSGTRLTVV.

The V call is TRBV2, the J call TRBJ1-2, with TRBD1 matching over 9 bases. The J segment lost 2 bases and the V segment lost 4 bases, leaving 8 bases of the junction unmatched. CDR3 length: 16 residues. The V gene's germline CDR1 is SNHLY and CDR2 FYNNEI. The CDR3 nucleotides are TGTGCCAGCAGTGCAAGGGACAGGGTGTTAAACTATGGCTACACCTTC. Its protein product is CASSARDRVLNYGYTF. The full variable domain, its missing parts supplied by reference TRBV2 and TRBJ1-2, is EPEVTQTPSHQVTQMGQEVILRCVPISNHLYFYWYRQILGQKVEFLVSFYNNEISEKSEIFDDQFSVERPDGSNFTLKIRSTKLEDSAMYFCASSARDRVLNYGYTFGSGTRLTVV.

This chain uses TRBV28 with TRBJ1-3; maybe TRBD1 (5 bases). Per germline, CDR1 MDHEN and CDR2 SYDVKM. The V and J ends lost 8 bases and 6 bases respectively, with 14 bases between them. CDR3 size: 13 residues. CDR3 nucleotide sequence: TGTGCCAGCCGATCGGGGCTGGAAAACACCATATATTTT. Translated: CASRSGLENTIYF.